This passage covers 3 T cell receptor beta chains from one sample sequenced in a study of cytomegalovirus exposure and HLA in healthy donors. The PCR employed 60 Vbeta primers together with 13 Jbeta primers. The repertoire was sequenced with immunoSEQ multiplex PCR; TCRdb's copy has only in-frame clones and lacks some. Of some 200,000 clones listed, around 76% are singletons. The sequenced sample consisted of PBMCs. Receptors were obtained from a woman in her twenties or thirties in good health and CMV-seropositive.

This rearrangement joins TRBV5-4 to TRBJ2-7; D unresolved. CDR1 SGHNT and CDR2 YYREEE come from the germline V gene (reference sequence). Trimming cost V 2 bases and J 6 bases, with 12 bases left between them. The CDR3 length is 13 residues. CDR3 amino acids: CASSLDPSGEQYF. The CDR3 nucleotides are TGTGCCAGCAGCTTAGATCCCAGTGGCGAGCAGTACTTC.

The genes are TRBV10-3 and TRBJ2-1, with TRBD2 matching 8 bases. V lost 6 bases, J lost 5 bases, and 6 bases stayed unmatched. This CDR3 has 14 residues. Germline lookup yields CDR1 ENHRY and CDR2 SYGVKD. The CDR3 coding sequence is TGTGCCATCAGGAAAGCGGGAGATGACAATGAGCAGTTCTTC. The encoded protein is CAIRKAGDDNEQFF.

The rearrangement joins TRBV27 to TRBJ2-3; maybe TRBD1 (5 bases). This CDR3 is 14 amino acids long. CDR1 and CDR2 (germline): MNHEY, SMNVEV (reference sequence). Trimming cost V 2 bases and J 2 bases, with 8 bases left between them. The DNA for the CDR3 is TGTGCCAGCAGTTTACAGGGTGACACAGATACGCAGTATTTT. Protein sequence: CASSLQGDTDTQYF.